This paragraph reports one T cell receptor beta chain. Under the authors' procedure: It was from reference gene primer amplification that nucleated cell counts were estimated. Measured with immunoSEQ multiplex PCR; TCRdb has only the in-frame clones, and not every one. For V, J and clone size, that table is used; D and trimming come from the DNA. The sample contains approximately 150,000 clones, more than 80% of which appear only once. This specimen comes from a study of blood T cell repertoires in COVID-19. Across the study: Acute and convalescent COVID-19 samples came from the United States, Italy and Spain.

Germline CDR1 and CDR2: MNHEY and SVGEGT. There are 15 residues in the CDR3. Trimming removed 5 bases from V and 7 bases from J; junction bases left unmatched: 10. The sequencing sample was made of peripheral blood. The source of this sequence is a man between 18 and 35 years old with COVID-19, enrolled during active disease. J is TRBJ2-1 and V is TRBV6-2 or TRBV6-3; 8 nucleotides agree with TRBD1. The CDR3 protein is CASSPIARQGNEQFF. The CDR3 nucleotides read TGTGCCAGCAGTCCGATAGCGAGACAGGGGAATGAGCAGTTCTTC.